One and the same sample provided the 30 T cell receptor beta chains below, sequenced in a study of blood T cell repertoires in COVID-19. Profiled with immunoSEQ multiplex PCR; TCRdb holds only in-frame clones, not every one. In the table there are 130,000 to 150,000 clones, more than 75% of which are singletons. Material: peripheral blood. All receptors come from a human donor in a cohort sampled during active COVID-19.

This chain links TRBV2 with TRBJ1-6, with D possibly being TRBD1 (6 bases). V was cut by 2 bases and J by 11 bases, with 10 bases left in between. The CDR3 totals 13 residues. The germline CDR1 and CDR2 sequences are SNHLY and FYNNEI. The CDR3 nucleotides read TGTGCCAGCAGTGAAACAGGGTTTACACCCCTCCACTTT. Translating it yields CASSETGFTPLHF.

The chain recombines TRBV5-5 with TRBJ2-5, with a weak D call TRBD1 (5 bases). Trimming removed 0 bases from V and 3 bases from J, with 9 bases in between. Germline V gene data show CDR1 as SGHKS and CDR2 as YYEKEE (reference sequence). The CDR3 consists of 14 residues. CDR3 nucleotide sequence: TGTGCCAGCAGCTTGGGGCAGGGAAAAGAGACCCAGTACTTC. Amino acid sequence: CASSLGQGKETQYF. Complete variable domain (other parts from reference TRBV5-5 and TRBJ2-5): DAGVTQSPTHLIKTRGQQVTLRCSPISGHKSVSWYQQVLGQGPQFIFQYYEKEERGRGNFPDRFSARQFPNYSSELNVNALLLGDSALYLCASSLGQGKETQYFGPGTRLLVL.

The rearrangement links TRBV15 to TRBJ2-3; 8 positions match TRBD1. CDR1 is LNHNV and CDR2 is YYDKDF in the germline V gene (reference sequence). This CDR3 comprises 14 residues. The J segment lost 7 bases and the V segment lost 0 bases, leaving 3 bases of the junction unmatched. In DNA form, the CDR3 reads TGTGCCACCAGCAGAGAAACAGGGGGGAATACGCAGTATTTT. Encoded protein: CATSRETGGNTQYF.

The V gene is TRBV19, the J gene TRBJ1-2; a weak D match, TRBD1 (5 bases). Germline values: CDR1 LNHDA, CDR2 SQIVND (reference sequence). The CDR3 is 14 residues long. Trimming pared 5 bases from V and 0 bases from J, leaving 10 bases between. CDR3 in amino acids: CASSPGLTNYGYTF. The CDR3 bases are TGTGCCAGTAGTCCGGGACTCACTAACTATGGCTACACCTTC.

The V call is TRBV2, the J call TRBJ1-4; 7 bases are shared with TRBD1. CDR1 and CDR2 from the germline V gene are SNHLY and FYNNEI. The CDR3 sequence is 15 residues long. V was pared by 4 bases and J by 7 bases, with 9 bases of the junction left unmatched. CDR3 DNA sequence: TGTGCCAGCAGTGTGTGGGGGACAGTTCCTGAAAAACTGTTTTTT. As protein: CASSVWGTVPEKLFF. Based on the CDR3 plus reference TRBV2 and TRBJ1-4, the full variable domain is EPEVTQTPSHQVTQMGQEVILRCVPISNHLYFYWYRQILGQKVEFLVSFYNNEISEKSEIFDDQFSVERPDGSNFTLKIRSTKLEDSAMYFCASSVWGTVPEKLFFGSGTQLSVL.

The chain carries TRBV7-2 and TRBJ1-1, with a tentative D call TRBD1 (6 bases). V lost 3 bases, J lost 5 bases, and 10 bases lay in between. The CDR3 contains 13 residues. The germline gives CDR1 SGHTA, CDR2 FQGNSA. The CDR3 reads CASSFGQKTEAFF. In nucleotides, the CDR3 is TGTGCCAGCAGCTTTGGACAGAAAACTGAAGCTTTCTTT.

The chain joins TRBV29-1 to TRBJ1-6, with D perhaps TRBD1 (5 bases). Per the germline V gene, CDR1 is SQVTM and CDR2 is ANQGSEA. CDR3 length: 14 residues. Trimming removed 5 bases from V and 3 bases from J, with 11 bases in between. The CDR3 sequence: CSVKDNNYNSPLHF. CDR3 nucleotides: TGCAGCGTTAAGGACAACAACTATAATTCACCCCTCCACTTT.

This chain links TRBV19 with TRBJ1-5; TRBD1 matches at 9 bases. The CDR3 runs 15 residues. The germline gives CDR1 LNHDA, CDR2 SQIVND (reference sequence). Trimming at V came to 1 base and at J to 5 bases, leaving 3 bases not matched to a gene. As DNA, the CDR3 is TGTGCCAGTAGTATAGCGGGACAGGGCTATCAGCCCCAGCATTTT. This translates into CASSIAGQGYQPQHF.

The chain uses TRBV28 and TRBJ1-1, with D possibly TRBD1 on 5 matching bases. Germline lookup yields CDR1 MDHEN and CDR2 SYDVKM. Trimming removed 5 bases from V and 2 bases from J, with 12 bases in between. CDR3 size: 14 residues. The CDR3 is CASSVGGINTEAFF. The CDR3 DNA is TGTGCCAGCAGTGTGGGGGGAATAAACACTGAAGCTTTCTTT.

This clone occurred a few times. CDR3 nucleotide sequence: TGTGCCTGGGTGACGGGGTCCTACGAGCAGTACTTC. It is translated as CAWVTGSYEQYF. The rearrangement uses TRBV30 and TRBJ2-7, with D possibly TRBD2 on 5 matching bases. In germline, CDR1 is GTSNPN, CDR2 SVGIG (reference sequence). This CDR3 contains 12 residues. The ends were cut back, 5 bases at V and 1 base at J, with 9 bases in the middle.

This clone has only one observation. Here the CDR3 DNA reads TGTGCCAGCACCGGACATTCGACTAATGAAAAACTGTTTTTT. Protein product: CASTGHSTNEKLFF. The chain employs TRBV28 and TRBJ1-4, with TRBD1 as a possible D gene (5 bases). The germline CDR1 and CDR2 sequences are MDHEN and SYDVKM. The germline V and J ends were trimmed by 7 bases and 2 bases, with 11 bases remaining between them. This CDR3 is built from 14 residues.

The chain recombines TRBV9 with TRBJ1-2; possibly TRBD1 for D (5 bases). The CDR3 is 15 amino acids. V was pared by 3 bases and J by 5 bases, with 17 bases between. Germline V gene data show CDR1 as SGDLS and CDR2 as YYNGEE. CDR3 protein: CASSASTDLSYGYTF. The CDR3 bases are TGTGCCAGCAGCGCCTCGACAGATCTAAGTTATGGCTACACCTTC.

The rearrangement joins TRBV21-1 to TRBJ2-7; the DNA was not used to check the table's D call, TRBD2. TRBV21-1 is annotated as a pseudogene. The CDR3 is 16 amino acids. The CDR3 loop is CASSKAARDWPYEQYV. In DNA form, the CDR3 reads TGTGCCAGCAGCAAAGCCGCCAGGGACTGGCCGTACGAGCAGTACGTC.

The chain couples TRBV6-5 to TRBJ2-5, with a possible D match to TRBD2 (6 bases). Trimming removed 0 bases at V and 3 bases at J, with 11 bases between. The germline gives CDR1 MNHEY, CDR2 SVGAGI. The CDR3 is 15 residues long. The CDR3 region has the DNA TGTGCCAGCAGTTACTCGGCGGGAAGTGAAGAGACCCAGTACTTC. Residues: CASSYSAGSEETQYF.

The chain uses TRBV6-1 and TRBJ1-3, with 7 bases matching TRBD1. The CDR3 is made up of 15 amino acids. Germline V lookup: CDR1 MNHNS, CDR2 SASEGT. After removal of 1 base from V and 2 bases from J, the junction contained 2 bases not matched to a gene. CDR3 DNA: TGTGCCAGCAGTGAAGTTGGGACAGCTGGAAACACCATATATTTT. Translated: CASSEVGTAGNTIYF.

This clone was picked up one time. The chain employs TRBV12-5 and TRBJ2-5; 8 bases are a match to TRBD2. This CDR3 contains 17 residues. The junction had 9 bases not matched to a gene; V was cut back by 1 base and J by 2 bases. Germline CDR1 LGHNT, CDR2 FRNRAP. In DNA form, the CDR3 reads TGTGCTAGTGGTTTGGGCCCCGGGGGGGGTCCACAAGAGACCCAGTACTTC. It translates to CASGLGPGGGPQETQYF.

V gene TRBV7-8 combines with J gene TRBJ2-1, with TRBD1 identical over 7 bases. Germline values: CDR1 SGHVS, CDR2 FQNEAQ. V trimming: 2 bases; J trimming: 2 bases; junction bases outside the gene matches: 0. CDR3 size: 14 residues. CDR3 coding DNA: TGTGCCAGCAGCTTAAGGGGGCCCTACAATGAGCAGTTCTTC. The encoded protein is CASSLRGPYNEQFF.

This chain joins TRBV16 and TRBJ2-6; unclear D gene. Trimming took off 1 base at V and 1 base at J, with 11 bases between the two ends. The CDR3 is 17 amino acids. The germline CDR1 and CDR2 sequences are KGHSY and FQNENV. CDR3 residues: CASSQYVAPSGANVLTF. CDR3 coding DNA: TGTGCCAGCAGCCAATATGTGGCTCCGTCTGGGGCCAACGTCCTGACTTTC.

This sequence joins TRBV2 and TRBJ2-2; possible D gene TRBD2, 5 bases. Germline CDR1 SNHLY, CDR2 FYNNEI. Trimming removed 8 bases at V and 3 bases at J, with 10 bases between. The CDR3 is made up of 13 amino acids. The CDR3 here is CASRWEYTGELFF. The CDR3 DNA is TGTGCCAGCCGATGGGAGTACACCGGGGAGCTGTTTTTT.

This chain connects TRBV6-6 to TRBJ1-3, with D uncertain. This CDR3 contains 11 residues. The germline V gene has CDR1 MNHNY and CDR2 SVGAGI (reference sequence). V was cut by 10 bases and J by 1 base, with 5 bases left in between. The CDR3: CATESGNTIYF. CDR3 coding DNA: TGTGCCACCGAGTCTGGAAACACCATATATTTT.

V and J are TRBV19 and TRBJ2-7, with 9 nucleotides matching TRBD1. CDR3 length: 15 amino acids. From germline, CDR1 is LNHDA and CDR2 SQIVND (reference sequence). Unmatched junction bases numbered 9, after V lost 6 bases and J lost 3 bases. The chain's CDR3 is CASSSRAGQGYEQYF. The CDR3 DNA sequence: TGTGCCAGTAGCTCAAGGGCGGGACAGGGCTACGAGCAGTACTTC. The full variable domain, its missing parts supplied by reference TRBV19 and TRBJ2-7, is DGGITQSPKYLFRKEGQNVTLSCEQNLNHDAMYWYRQDPGQGLRLIYYSQIVNDFQKGDIAEGYSVSREKKESFPLTVTSAQKNPTAFYLCASSSRAGQGYEQYFGPGTRLTVT.

The CDR3 protein is CASSAKRGGVETQYF. For the CDR3, the DNA is TGTGCCAGCAGTGCAAAGCGGGGGGGAGTGGAGACCCAGTACTTC. J is TRBJ2-5 and V is TRBV2; 10 bases are shared with TRBD2. Germline assignment: CDR1 SNHLY and CDR2 FYNNEI. Trimming removed 4 bases from V and 5 bases from J; junction bases left unmatched: 7. The CDR3 is 15 residues long.

DNA of the CDR3: TGTGCCAGTAGTACCCAGGGTCCTGGGGCCAACGTCCTGACTTTC. Translation: CASSTQGPGANVLTF. The chain is built from TRBV19 and TRBJ2-6; D may be TRBD1 (5 bases). Trimming removed 4 bases at V and 2 bases at J, with 9 bases between. This CDR3 spans 15 amino acids. In germline, CDR1 is LNHDA, CDR2 SQIVND (reference sequence). The entire variable domain, with the rest obtained from reference TRBV19 and TRBJ2-6, is as follows: DGGITQSPKYLFRKEGQNVTLSCEQNLNHDAMYWYRQDPGQGLRLIYYSQIVNDFQKGDIAEGYSVSREKKESFPLTVTSAQKNPTAFYLCASSTQGPGANVLTFGAGSRLTVL.

As DNA, the CDR3 is TGTGCCAGCAGACCCCGCGAAGGGGGCTACGAGCAGTACTTC. Protein sequence: CASRPREGGYEQYF. The chain recombines TRBV27 with TRBJ2-7; TRBD1 might be the D (6 bases). Germline CDR1 is MNHEY and CDR2 is SMNVEV (reference sequence). CDR3 length: 14 residues. V lost 6 bases to trimming and J lost 3 bases, with 15 bases between them.

This clone was found once. The chain joins TRBV9 to TRBJ2-2; no clear D. V was pared by 0 bases and J by 6 bases, with 12 bases between. Germline V gives CDR1 SGDLS, CDR2 YYNGEE. The CDR3 runs to 15 residues. The CDR3 DNA sequence: TGTGCCAGCAGCGTAGGAGAAAGTAACGCCGGGGAGCTGTTTTTT. Translating it yields CASSVGESNAGELFF.

The gene calls are TRBV15 and TRBJ1-3; possible D gene TRBD1, 5 bases. The CDR3 covers 16 residues. From germline, CDR1 is LNHNV and CDR2 YYDKDF (reference sequence). Trimming took 1 base from V and 0 from J, leaving 10 bases between them. CDR3 sequence reads: CATSRGSDSSGNTIYF. The CDR3 nucleotides read TGTGCCACCAGCAGAGGCTCAGACAGCTCTGGAAACACCATATATTTT.

This chain joins TRBV5-5 and TRBJ1-1; TRBD1 matches 8 bases. The CDR3 covers 14 residues. Unmatched junction bases numbered 6, after V lost 4 bases and J lost 4 bases. The V gene's germline CDR1 is SGHKS and CDR2 YYEKEE (reference sequence). CDR3 sequence: CASSTGGPGTEAFF. In nucleotides, the CDR3 is TGTGCCAGCAGCACAGGGGGGCCCGGCACTGAAGCTTTCTTT.

The V and J genes are TRBV28 and TRBJ2-2, with 8 nucleotides matching TRBD1. The ends lost 8 bases at V and 1 base at J; junction bases unmatched: 6. The CDR3 consists of 15 residues. CDR1 and CDR2 from the germline V gene are MDHEN and SYDVKM. CDR3 sequence (DNA): TGTGCCAGCCACAGGGGGTCGGGGAACACCGGGGAGCTGTTTTTT. Its translation is CASHRGSGNTGELFF.

This clone was recorded once. The chain couples TRBV3-1 (or the pseudogene TRBV3-2) to TRBJ1-6; 9 nucleotides align to TRBD1. The CDR3 spans 16 residues. V was clipped by 4 bases and J by 9 bases; unmatched bases: 10. The V gene's germline CDR1 is LGHDT and CDR2 YNNKEL (reference sequence). CDR3 in amino acids: CASSRGLGQGGSPLHF. For the CDR3, the DNA is TGTGCCAGCAGCCGCGGCTTGGGACAGGGAGGTTCACCCCTCCACTTT.

This rearrangement joins TRBV3-1 (or the pseudogene TRBV3-2) to TRBJ2-3; perhaps TRBD2 as D (6 bases). With 4 bases removed from V and 1 base from J, the gap between germline ends came to 30 bases. Germline-derived CDR1 and CDR2 are LGHDT and YNNKEL (reference sequence). The CDR3 totals 21 residues. CDR3 protein: CASSPEEGYGSGAVRTDTQYF. The CDR3 DNA is TGTGCCAGCAGCCCTGAGGAGGGGTATGGTAGCGGAGCCGTACGCACAGATACGCAGTATTTT.